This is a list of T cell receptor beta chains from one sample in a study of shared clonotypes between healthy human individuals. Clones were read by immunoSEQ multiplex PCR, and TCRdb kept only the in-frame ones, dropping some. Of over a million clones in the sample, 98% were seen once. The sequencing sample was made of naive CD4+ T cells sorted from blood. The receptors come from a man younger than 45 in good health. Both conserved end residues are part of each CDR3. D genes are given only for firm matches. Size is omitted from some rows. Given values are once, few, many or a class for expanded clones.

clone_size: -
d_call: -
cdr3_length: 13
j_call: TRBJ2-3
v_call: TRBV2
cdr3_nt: TGTGCCAGCGGGCGGATAAGAACAGATACGCAGTATTTT
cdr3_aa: CASGRIRTDTQYF

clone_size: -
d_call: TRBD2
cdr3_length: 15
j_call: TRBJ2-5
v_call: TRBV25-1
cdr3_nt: TGTGCCAGCAGTGGACGGCTAGCGGGAATGGAGACCCAGTACTTC
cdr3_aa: CASSGRLAGMETQYF

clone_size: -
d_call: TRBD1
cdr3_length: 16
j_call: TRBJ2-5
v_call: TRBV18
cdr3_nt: TGTGCCAGCTCACGTTTCAAGGACAGGCCCCAAGAGACCCAGTACTTC
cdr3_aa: CASSRFKDRPQETQYF

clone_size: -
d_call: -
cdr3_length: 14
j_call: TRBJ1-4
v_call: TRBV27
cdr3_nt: TGTGCCAGCAGTTCACCGGGGGCTAATGAAAAACTGTTTTTT
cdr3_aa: CASSSPGANEKLFF

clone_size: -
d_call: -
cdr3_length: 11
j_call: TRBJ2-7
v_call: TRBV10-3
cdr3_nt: TGTGCCATCAGGGGATCCGACGAGCAGTACTTC
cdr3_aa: CAIRGSDEQYF

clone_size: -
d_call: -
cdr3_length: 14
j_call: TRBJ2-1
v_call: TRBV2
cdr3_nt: TGTGCCAGCAGTGACCCCACCGTACCAGTCGAGCAGTTCTTC
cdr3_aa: CASSDPTVPVEQFF

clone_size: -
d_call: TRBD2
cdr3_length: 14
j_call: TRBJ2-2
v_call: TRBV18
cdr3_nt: TGTGCCAGCTCACCCTTAGCGGGCGCCGGGGAGCTGTTTTTT
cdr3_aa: CASSPLAGAGELFF

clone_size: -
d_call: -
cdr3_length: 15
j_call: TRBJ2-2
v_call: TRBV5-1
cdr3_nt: TGCGCCAGCAGCTTTCACAGGGAGTTGGCCGGGGAGCTGTTTTTT
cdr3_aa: CASSFHRELAGELFF

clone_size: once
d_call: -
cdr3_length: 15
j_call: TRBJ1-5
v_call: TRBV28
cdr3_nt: TGTGCCAGCGTCTCCGGGACGGGCAGCAATCAGCCCCAGCATTTT
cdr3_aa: CASVSGTGSNQPQHF

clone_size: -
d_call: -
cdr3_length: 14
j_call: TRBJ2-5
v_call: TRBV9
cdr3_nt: TGTGCCAGCAGCGTAGCTCCAGTCCAAGAGACCCAGTACTTC
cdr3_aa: CASSVAPVQETQYF

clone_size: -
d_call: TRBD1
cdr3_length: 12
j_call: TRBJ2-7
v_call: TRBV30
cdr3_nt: TGTGCCTACAGACAGGGGGTCTACGAGCAGTACTTC
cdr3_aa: CAYRQGVYEQYF

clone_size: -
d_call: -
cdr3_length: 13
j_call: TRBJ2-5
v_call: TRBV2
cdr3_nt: TGTGCCAGCACGAAGGAGGTAAAAGAGACCCAGTACTTC
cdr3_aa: CASTKEVKETQYF

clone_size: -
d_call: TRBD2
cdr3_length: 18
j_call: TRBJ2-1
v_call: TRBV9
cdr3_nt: TGTGCCAGCAGCGTAGCTCCGACTAGCGGGAGGGCCAAGGATGAGCAGTTCTTC
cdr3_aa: CASSVAPTSGRAKDEQFF

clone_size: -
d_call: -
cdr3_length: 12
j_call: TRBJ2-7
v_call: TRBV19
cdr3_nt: TGTGCCAGTAGTAGTGACCACTACGAGCAGTACTTC
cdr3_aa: CASSSDHYEQYF

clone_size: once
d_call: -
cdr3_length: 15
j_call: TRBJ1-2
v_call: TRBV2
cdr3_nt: TGTGCCAGCACTGATCGGGGTCTAGGTCCATATGGCTACACCTTC
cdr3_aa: CASTDRGLGPYGYTF

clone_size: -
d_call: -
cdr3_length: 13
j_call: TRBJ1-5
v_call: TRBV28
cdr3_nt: TGTGCCAGCAATGAGAACTTCAATCAGCCCCAGCATTTT
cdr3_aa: CASNENFNQPQHF

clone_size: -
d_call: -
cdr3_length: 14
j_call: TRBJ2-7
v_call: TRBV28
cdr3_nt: TGTGCCAGCAGTTTAGGCCCGGCCCCCTACGAGCAGTACTTC
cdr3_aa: CASSLGPAPYEQYF

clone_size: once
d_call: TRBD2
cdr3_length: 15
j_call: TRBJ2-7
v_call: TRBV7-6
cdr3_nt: TGTGCCAGCAGCTTATTGGGACTAGCGACTTACGAGCAGTACTTC
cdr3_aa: CASSLLGLATYEQYF

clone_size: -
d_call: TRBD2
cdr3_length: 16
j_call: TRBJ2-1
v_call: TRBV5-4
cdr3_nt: TGTGCCAGCAGCGGCTCCGGGACTAGAACTTACAATGAGCAGTTCTTC
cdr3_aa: CASSGSGTRTYNEQFF

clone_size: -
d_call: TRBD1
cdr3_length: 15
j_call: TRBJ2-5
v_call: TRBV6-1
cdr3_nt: TGTGCCAGCCGTTCGGGACAGGGGGCGATGGAGACCCAGTACTTC
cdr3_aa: CASRSGQGAMETQYF

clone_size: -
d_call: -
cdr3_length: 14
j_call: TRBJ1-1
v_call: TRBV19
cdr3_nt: TGTGCCAGTAGGGTAGACAGGATGAACACTGAAGCTTTCTTT
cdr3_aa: CASRVDRMNTEAFF

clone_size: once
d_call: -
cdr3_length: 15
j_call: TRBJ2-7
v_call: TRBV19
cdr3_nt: TGTGCCAGTAGTATGAGGGTAGCGGAGGCCTACGAGCAGTACTTC
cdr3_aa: CASSMRVAEAYEQYF

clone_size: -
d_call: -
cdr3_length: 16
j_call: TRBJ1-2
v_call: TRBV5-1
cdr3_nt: TGCGCCAGCAGCTTCGATTCCGGGACTGCGGATGATGGCTACACCTTC
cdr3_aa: CASSFDSGTADDGYTF

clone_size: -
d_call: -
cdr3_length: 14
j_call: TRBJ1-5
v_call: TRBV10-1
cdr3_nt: TGCGCCAGCAGTGATTCAGGGGCAGGTCAGCCCCAGCATTTT
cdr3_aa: CASSDSGAGQPQHF

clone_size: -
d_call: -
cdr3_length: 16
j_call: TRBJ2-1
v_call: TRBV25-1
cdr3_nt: TGTGCCAGCAGTCCCCTCTCGGGGACTGTGATTAATGAGCAGTTCTTC
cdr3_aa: CASSPLSGTVINEQFF

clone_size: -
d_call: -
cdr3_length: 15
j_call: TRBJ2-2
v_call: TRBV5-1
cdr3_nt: TGCGCCAGCAGCCAAGGCTCAACCCAAACCGGGGAGCTGTTTTTT
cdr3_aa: CASSQGSTQTGELFF

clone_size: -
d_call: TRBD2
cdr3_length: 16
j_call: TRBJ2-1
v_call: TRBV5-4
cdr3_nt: TGTGCCAGCACTCTAGCGGGTTTGAGCTCCTACAATGAGCAGTTCTTC
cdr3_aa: CASTLAGLSSYNEQFF

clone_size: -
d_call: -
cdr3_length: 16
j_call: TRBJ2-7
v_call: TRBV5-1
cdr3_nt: TGCGCCAGCAGCCCGGGTAGTCAGTCAAGCTCCTACGAGCAGTACTTC
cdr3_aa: CASSPGSQSSSYEQYF

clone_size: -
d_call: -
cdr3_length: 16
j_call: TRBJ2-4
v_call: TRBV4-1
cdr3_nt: TGCGCCAGCTCCCGGGCTGGGGCGAGGCAGGTAAACATTCAGTACTTC
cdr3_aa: CASSRAGARQVNIQYF

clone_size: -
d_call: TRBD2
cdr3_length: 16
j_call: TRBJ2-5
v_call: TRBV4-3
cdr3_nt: TGCGCCAGCAGCCAAGAGGGGGGAGGGCTAAGTACGACCCAGTACTTC
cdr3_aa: CASSQEGGGLSTTQYF

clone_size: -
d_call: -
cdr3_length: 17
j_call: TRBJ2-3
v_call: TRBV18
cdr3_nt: TGTGCCAGCTCACCACCGATAGGGAACCAGGCCCCGGATACGCAGTATTTT
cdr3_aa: CASSPPIGNQAPDTQYF

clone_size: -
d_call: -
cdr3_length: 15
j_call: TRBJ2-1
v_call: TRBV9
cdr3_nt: TGTGCCAGCAGCCCCGGCGGCTACTCCTACAATGAGCAGTTCTTC
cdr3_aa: CASSPGGYSYNEQFF

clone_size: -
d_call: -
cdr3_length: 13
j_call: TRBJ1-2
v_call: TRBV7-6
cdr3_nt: TGTGCCAGCAGCGGAGACAGGAACTATGGCTACACCTTC
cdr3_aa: CASSGDRNYGYTF

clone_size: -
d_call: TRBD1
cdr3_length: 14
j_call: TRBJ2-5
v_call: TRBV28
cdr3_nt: TGTGCCAGCAGTTTACAGGGGGTGCAAGAGACCCAGTACTTC
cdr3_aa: CASSLQGVQETQYF

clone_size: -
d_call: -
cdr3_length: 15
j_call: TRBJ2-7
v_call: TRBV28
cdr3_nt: TGTGCCAGCAGTTTTCGAATCCGCCAAACCTACGAGCAGTACTTC
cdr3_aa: CASSFRIRQTYEQYF

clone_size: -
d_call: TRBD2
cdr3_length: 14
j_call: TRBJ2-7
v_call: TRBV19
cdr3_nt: TGTGCCAGTAGTCCTCGGGAGGGCCCATACGAGCAGTACTTC
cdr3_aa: CASSPREGPYEQYF

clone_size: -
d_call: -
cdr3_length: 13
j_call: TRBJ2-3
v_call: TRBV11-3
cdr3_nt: TGTGCCAGCAGCTTAACTGGTGCAGATACGCAGTATTTT
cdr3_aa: CASSLTGADTQYF

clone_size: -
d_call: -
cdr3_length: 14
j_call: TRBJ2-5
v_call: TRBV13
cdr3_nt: TGTGCCAGCAGCTTAGACGGTCAGCAAGAGACCCAGTACTTC
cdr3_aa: CASSLDGQQETQYF

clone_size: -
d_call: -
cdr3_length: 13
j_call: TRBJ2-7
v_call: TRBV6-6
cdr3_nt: TGTGCCAGCAGTCAAGGGACGGCCTACGAGCAGTACTTC
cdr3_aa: CASSQGTAYEQYF

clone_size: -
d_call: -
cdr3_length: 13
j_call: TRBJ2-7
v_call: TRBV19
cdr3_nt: TGTGCCAGTTCAGGCAGGGCACTCTACGAGCAGTACTTC
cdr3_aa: CASSGRALYEQYF

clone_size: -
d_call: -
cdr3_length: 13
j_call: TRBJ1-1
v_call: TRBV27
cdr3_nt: TGTGCCAGCAGTTTCAGGGGTAGGACTGAAGCTTTCTTT
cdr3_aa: CASSFRGRTEAFF

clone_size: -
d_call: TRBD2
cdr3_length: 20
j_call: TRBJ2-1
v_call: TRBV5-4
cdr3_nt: TGTGCCAGCAGCTTGGTGGGGAGACTAGCGGGAGGGTCTCCGGACAATGAGCAGTTCTTC
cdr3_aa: CASSLVGRLAGGSPDNEQFF

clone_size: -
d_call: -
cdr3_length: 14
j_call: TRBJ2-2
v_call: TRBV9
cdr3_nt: TGTGCCAGCAGCGTAGCTTTAGGGGCCGGGGAGCTGTTTTTT
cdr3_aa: CASSVALGAGELFF

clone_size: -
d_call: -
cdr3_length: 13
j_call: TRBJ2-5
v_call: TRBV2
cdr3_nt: TGTGCCAGCAGTCTCTATCTTCAAGAGACCCAGTACTTC
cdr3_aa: CASSLYLQETQYF

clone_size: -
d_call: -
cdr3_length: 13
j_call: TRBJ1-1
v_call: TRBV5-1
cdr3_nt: TGCGCCAGCGGTCGACAGTTTAACACTGAAGCTTTCTTT
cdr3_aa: CASGRQFNTEAFF

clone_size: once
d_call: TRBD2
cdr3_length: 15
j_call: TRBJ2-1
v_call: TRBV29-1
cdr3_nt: TGCAGCGTCGAGGGGTTCGGCGGGAGCACCGGAGAGCAGTTCTTC
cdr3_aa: CSVEGFGGSTGEQFF

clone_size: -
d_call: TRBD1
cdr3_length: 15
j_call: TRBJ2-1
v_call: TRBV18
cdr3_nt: TGTGCCAGCTCACCAGCGAGGACAGGGCCCCATGAGCAGTTCTTC
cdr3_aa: CASSPARTGPHEQFF

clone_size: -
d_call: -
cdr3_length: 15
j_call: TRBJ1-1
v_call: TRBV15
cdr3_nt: TGTGCCACCAGCAGAGCTCCGGGCAGGGACACTGAAGCTTTCTTT
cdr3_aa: CATSRAPGRDTEAFF

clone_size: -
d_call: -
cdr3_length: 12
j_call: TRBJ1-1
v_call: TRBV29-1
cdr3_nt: TGCAGCGTGGCGACAGTGAACACTGAAGCTTTCTTT
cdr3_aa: CSVATVNTEAFF

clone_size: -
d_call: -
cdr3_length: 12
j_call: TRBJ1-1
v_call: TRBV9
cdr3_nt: TGTGCCAGCAGCCCCGAAGGACTGGAAGCTTTCTTT
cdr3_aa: CASSPEGLEAFF

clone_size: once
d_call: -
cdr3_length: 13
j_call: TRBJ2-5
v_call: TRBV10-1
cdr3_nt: TGCGCCAGCAGTGAGGTGTCAGAGGGGACCCAGTACTTC
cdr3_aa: CASSEVSEGTQYF

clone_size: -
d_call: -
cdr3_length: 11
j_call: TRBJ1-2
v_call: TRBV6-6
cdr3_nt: TGTGCCAGCAGCCAGGCTGGAGGCTACACCTTC
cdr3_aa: CASSQAGGYTF

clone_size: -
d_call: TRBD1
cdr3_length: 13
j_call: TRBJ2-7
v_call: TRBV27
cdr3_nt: TGTGCCAGCAGGATACAGGGGGCCTACGAGCAGTACTTC
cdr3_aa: CASRIQGAYEQYF

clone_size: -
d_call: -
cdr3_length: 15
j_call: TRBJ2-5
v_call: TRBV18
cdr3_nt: TGTGCCAGCTCACCCCCCCAGAGACTACAAGAGACCCAGTACTTC
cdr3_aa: CASSPPQRLQETQYF

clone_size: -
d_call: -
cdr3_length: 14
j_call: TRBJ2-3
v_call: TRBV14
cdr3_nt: TGTGCCAGCAGCCCTTGGGAGGACACAGATACGCAGTATTTT
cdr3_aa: CASSPWEDTDTQYF

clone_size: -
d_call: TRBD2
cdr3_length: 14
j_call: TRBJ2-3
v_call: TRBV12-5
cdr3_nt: TGTGCTAGTGGTTCCGGGGGGGACACAGATACGCAGTATTTT
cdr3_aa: CASGSGGDTDTQYF

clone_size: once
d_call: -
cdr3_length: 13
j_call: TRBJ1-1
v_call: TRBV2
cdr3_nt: TGTGCCAGCAGTGGAGGGGCTGGAACTGAAGCTTTCTTT
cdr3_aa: CASSGGAGTEAFF

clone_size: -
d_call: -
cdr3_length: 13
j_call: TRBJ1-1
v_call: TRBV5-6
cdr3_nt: TGTGCCAGCAGCTTGGGCAGGCACACTGAAGCTTTCTTT
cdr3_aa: CASSLGRHTEAFF

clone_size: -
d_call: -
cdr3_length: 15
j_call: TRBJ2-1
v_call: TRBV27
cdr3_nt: TGTGCCAGCTCCTTGACAGGTTGGGGCAAGAATGAGCAGTTCTTC
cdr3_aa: CASSLTGWGKNEQFF

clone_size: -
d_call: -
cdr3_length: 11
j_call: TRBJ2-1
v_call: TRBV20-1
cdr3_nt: TGCAGTGCTACCTTAATGGATGAGCAGTTCTTC
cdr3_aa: CSATLMDEQFF